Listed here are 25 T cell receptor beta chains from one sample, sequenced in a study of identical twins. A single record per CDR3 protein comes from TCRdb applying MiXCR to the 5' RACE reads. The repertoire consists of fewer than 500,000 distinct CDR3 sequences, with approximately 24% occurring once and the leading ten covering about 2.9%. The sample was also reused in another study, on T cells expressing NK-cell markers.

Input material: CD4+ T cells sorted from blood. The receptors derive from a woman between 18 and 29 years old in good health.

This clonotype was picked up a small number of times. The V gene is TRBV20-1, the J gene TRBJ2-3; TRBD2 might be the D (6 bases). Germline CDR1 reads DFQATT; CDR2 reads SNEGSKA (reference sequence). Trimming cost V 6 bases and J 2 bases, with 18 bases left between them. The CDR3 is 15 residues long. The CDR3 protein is CSADRPGGATDTQYF. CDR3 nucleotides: TGCAGTGCCGATCGCCCTGGCGGGGCCACAGATACGCAGTATTTT.

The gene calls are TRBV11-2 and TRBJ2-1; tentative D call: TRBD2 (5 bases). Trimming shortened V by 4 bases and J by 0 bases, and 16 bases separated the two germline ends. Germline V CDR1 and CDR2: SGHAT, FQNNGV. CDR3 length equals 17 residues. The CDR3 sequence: CASSWREGTYSYNEQFF. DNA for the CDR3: TGTGCCAGCAGCTGGAGAGAGGGAACCTACTCCTACAATGAGCAGTTCTTC.

CDR3 loop: CAWRGLAGEYNEQFF. The CDR3 region has the DNA TGTGCCTGGAGGGGTCTGGCGGGAGAATACAATGAGCAGTTCTTC. The chain combines TRBV30 with TRBJ2-1, with 7 positions matching TRBD2. The J segment lost 4 bases and the V segment lost 3 bases, leaving 9 bases of the junction unmatched. The CDR3 runs to 15 residues. CDR1 and CDR2 (germline): GTSNPN, SVGIG (reference sequence).

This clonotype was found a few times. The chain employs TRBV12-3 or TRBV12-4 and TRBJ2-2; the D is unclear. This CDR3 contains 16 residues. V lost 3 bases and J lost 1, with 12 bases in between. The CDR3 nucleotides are TGTGCCAGCAGTTTCCGGCCAGAAAGGAACACCGGGGAGCTGTTTTTT. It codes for CASSFRPERNTGELFF.

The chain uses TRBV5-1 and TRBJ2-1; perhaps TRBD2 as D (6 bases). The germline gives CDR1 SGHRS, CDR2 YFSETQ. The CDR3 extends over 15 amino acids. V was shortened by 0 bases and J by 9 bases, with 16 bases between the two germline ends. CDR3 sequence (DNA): TGCGCCAGCAGCTTGGACGGGGGTCGGACCGGTGAGCAGTTCTTC. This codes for CASSLDGGRTGEQFF.

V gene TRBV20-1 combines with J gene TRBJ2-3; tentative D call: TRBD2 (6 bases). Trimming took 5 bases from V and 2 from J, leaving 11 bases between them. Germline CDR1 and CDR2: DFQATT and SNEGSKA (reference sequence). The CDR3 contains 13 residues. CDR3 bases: TGCAGTGCTTCCGGGACTCTCACAGATACGCAGTATTTT. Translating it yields CSASGTLTDTQYF.

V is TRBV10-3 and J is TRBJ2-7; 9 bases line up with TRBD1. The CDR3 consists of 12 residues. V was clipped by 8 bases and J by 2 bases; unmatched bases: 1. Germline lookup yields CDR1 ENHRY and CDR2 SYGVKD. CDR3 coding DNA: TGTGCCATCGGACAGGGGACCTACGAGCAGTACTTC. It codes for CAIGQGTYEQYF.

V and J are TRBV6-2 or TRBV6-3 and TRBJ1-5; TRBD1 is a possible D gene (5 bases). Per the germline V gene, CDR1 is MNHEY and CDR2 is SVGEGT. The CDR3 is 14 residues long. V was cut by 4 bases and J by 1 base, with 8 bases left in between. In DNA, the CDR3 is TGTGCCAGCAGTTCGAGGGGAAGCAATCAGCCCCAGCATTTT. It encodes CASSSRGSNQPQHF.

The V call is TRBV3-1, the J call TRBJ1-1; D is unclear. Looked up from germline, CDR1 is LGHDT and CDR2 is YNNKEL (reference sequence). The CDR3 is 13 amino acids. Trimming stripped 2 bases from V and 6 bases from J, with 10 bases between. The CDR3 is CASSQNPLAEAFF. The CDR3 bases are TGTGCCAGCAGCCAAAACCCTCTTGCTGAAGCTTTCTTT.

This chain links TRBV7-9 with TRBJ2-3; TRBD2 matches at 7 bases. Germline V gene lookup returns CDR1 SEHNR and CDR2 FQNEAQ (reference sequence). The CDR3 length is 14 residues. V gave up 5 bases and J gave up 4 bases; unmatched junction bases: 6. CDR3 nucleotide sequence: TGTGCCAGCAGCCGAGAGGGAGGGTCAGATACGCAGTATTTT. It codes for CASSREGGSDTQYF.

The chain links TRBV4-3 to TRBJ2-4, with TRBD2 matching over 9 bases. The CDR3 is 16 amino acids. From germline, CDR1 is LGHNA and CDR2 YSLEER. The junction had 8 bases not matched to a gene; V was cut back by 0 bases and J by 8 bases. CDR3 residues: CASSQDPGGRGYIQYF. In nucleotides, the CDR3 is TGCGCCAGCAGCCAAGATCCCGGCGGGAGGGGGTACATTCAGTACTTC.

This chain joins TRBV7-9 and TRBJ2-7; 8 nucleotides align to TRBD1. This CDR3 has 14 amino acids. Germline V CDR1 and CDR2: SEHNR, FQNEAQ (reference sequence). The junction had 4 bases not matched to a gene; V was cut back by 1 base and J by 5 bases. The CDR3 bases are TGTGCCAGCAGCTTAGGCCAGGGGGCCAACGAGCAGTACTTC. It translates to CASSLGQGANEQYF.

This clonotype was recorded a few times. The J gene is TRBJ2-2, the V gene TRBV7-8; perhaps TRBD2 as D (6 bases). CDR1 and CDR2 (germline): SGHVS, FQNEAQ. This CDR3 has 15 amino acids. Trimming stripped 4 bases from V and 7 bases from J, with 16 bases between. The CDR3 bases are TGTGCCAGCAGCTCCGCTAGCGTTGGGGTCGGGGAGCTGTTTTTT. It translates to CASSSASVGVGELFF.

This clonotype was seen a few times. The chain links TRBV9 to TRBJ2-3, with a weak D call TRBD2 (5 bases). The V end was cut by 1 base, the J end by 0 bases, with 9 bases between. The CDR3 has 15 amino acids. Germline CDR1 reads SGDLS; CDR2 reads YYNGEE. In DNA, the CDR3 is TGTGCCAGCAGCGTACGGACTTCTAGCACAGATACGCAGTATTTT. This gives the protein CASSVRTSSTDTQYF.

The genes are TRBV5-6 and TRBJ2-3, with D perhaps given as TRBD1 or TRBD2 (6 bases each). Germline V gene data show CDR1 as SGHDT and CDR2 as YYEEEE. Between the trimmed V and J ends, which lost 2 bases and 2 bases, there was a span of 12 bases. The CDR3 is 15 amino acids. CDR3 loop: CASSFTGGPTDTQYF. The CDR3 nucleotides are TGTGCCAGCAGCTTTACCGGGGGCCCCACAGATACGCAGTATTTT.

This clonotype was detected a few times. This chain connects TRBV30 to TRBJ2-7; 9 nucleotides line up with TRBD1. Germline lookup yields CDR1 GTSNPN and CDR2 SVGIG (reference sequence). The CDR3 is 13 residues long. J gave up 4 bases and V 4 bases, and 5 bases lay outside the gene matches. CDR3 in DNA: TGTGCCTGGACACAGGGGGCATGGTACGAGCAGTACTTC. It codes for CAWTQGAWYEQYF.

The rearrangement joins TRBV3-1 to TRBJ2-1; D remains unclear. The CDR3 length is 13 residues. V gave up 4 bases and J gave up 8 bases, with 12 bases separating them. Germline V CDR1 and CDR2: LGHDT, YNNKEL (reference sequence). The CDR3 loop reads CASSRAWNHEQFF. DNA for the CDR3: TGTGCCAGCAGCCGAGCTTGGAACCATGAGCAGTTCTTC.

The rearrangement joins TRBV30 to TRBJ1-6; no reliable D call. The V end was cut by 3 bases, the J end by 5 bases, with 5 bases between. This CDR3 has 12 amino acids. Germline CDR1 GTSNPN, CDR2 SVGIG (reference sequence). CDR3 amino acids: CAWRRNNSPLHF. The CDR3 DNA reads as TGTGCCTGGAGACGGAATAATTCACCCCTCCACTTT.

CDR3 loop: CASGTAYEQYF. Here the CDR3 DNA reads TGTGCCAGCGGGACAGCCTACGAGCAGTACTTC. The rearrangement links TRBV19 to TRBJ2-7, with 7 positions matching TRBD1. The CDR3 loop spans 11 amino acids. Looked up from germline, CDR1 is LNHDA and CDR2 is SQIVND (reference sequence). With 9 bases clipped from V and 2 bases from J, the junction kept 1 base outside the gene matches.

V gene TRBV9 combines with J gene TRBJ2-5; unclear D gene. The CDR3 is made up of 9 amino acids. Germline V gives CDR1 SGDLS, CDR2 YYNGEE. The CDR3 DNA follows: TGTGCGGAAGGGGAGACCCAGTACTTC. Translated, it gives CAEGETQYF.

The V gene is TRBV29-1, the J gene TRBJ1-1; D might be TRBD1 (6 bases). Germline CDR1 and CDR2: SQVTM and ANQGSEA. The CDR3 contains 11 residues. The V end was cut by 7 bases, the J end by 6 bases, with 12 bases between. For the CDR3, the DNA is TGCAGCGCGACGAGGGGGGCTGAAGCTTTCTTT. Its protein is CSATRGAEAFF. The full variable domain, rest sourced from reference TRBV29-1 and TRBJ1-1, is SAVISQKPSRDICQRGTSLTIQCQVDSQVTMMFWYRQQPGQSLTLIATANQGSEATYESGFVIDKFPISRPNLTFSTLTVSNMSPEDSSIYLCSATRGAEAFFGQGTRLTVV.

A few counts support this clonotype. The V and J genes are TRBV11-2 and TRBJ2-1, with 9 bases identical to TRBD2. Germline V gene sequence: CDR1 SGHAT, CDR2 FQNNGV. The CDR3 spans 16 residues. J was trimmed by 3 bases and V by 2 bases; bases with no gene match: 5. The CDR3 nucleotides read TGTGCCAGCAGCTTACTCCTAGCGGGAAACTACAATGAGCAGTTCTTC. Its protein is CASSLLLAGNYNEQFF.

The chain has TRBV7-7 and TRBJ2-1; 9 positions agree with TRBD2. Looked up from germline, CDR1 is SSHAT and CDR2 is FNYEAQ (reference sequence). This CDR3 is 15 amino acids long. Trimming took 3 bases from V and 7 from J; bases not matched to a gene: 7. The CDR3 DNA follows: TGTGCCAGCAGCTTCACCGTAGCGGGAGTGAATGAGCAGTTCTTC. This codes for CASSFTVAGVNEQFF.

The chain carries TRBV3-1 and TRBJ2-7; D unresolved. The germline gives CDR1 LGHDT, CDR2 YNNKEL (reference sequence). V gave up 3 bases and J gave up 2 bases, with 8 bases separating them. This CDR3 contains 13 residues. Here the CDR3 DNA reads TGTGCCAGCAGCCAGTTATCCCCCTACGAGCAGTACTTC. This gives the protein CASSQLSPYEQYF.

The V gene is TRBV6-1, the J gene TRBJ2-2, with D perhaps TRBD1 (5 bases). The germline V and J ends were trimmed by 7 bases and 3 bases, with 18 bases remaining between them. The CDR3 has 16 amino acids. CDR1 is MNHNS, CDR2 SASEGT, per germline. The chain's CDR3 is CASTPTMTAYTGELFF. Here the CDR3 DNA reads TGTGCCAGCACCCCTACGATGACAGCATACACCGGGGAGCTGTTTTTT.